This T cell receptor (beta chain) was profiled in a study of T cells after posttransplantation cyclophosphamide. Study-wide results and limits: TRB clonality was highly associated with recipient CMV seropositivity and reactivation.

As regards this clone: Its antigen is still unknown.

The CDR3 spans 14 residues. V shed 7 bases and J 0 bases; nucleotides not matched to a gene: 9. The germline gives CDR1 SQVTM, CDR2 ANQGSEA. Some clones are missing from TCRdb's copy, which holds only in-frame ones; the method was immunoSEQ multiplex PCR. The sample shows about 32,000 clones, around 90% of them seen only once. The sequencing sample was made of PBMCs. The receptor's source is a woman aged 40 to 50 with a blood cancer, CMV-positive, and with a related stem cell donor. The V call is TRBV29-1, the J call TRBJ2-7, with 7 bases matching TRBD1. The CDR3, as DNA: TGCAGCGCTAACGGCGCAGGGGGCTCCTACGAGCAGTACTTC. Protein sequence: CSANGAGGSYEQYF.